A single sample is the source of the 30 T cell receptor beta chains below, sequenced in a study of Graves' ophthalmopathy and Graves' hyperthyroidism (dated by TCRdb to the late 2010s). The reads were generated on an Illumina HiSeq 2000. For repertoire sequencing, the TCR beta CDR3 regions were amplified from RNA transcripts. HTBI primers and the Qiagen OneStep RT-PCR kit were used in a first-round RT-PCR, which was followed by a second-round multiplex PCR, size selection and purification. TCRdb reanalyzed the raw reads on its own, using fastp at Q25 for trimming and MiXCR for clone calling, and kept in-frame beta chains. Rows are unified per CDR3 protein, each entry keeping the most common DNA and genes. A total of 900,000 to 1,200,000 distinct CDR3 sequences appear in this sample, roughly two fifths of them only once. The ten largest clones capture over 8.5% of the sample. The material sequenced was peripheral blood or thyroid tissue (not recorded which). Every receptor here comes from an adult man with Graves' hyperthyroidism.

The J gene is TRBJ2-2, the V gene TRBV10-3; TRBD2 agrees at 8 bases. CDR1 ENHRY and CDR2 SYGVKD come from the germline V gene. The junction had 11 bases not matched to a gene; V was cut back by 10 bases and J by 4 bases. This CDR3 comprises 15 residues. The CDR3 region has the DNA TGTGCCACCAGCCCGGGACTAGAGCTCACCGGGGAGCTGTTTTTT. Amino acids: CATSPGLELTGELFF.

Turning to this clonotype: A much larger clone is a single base away; this may be a read error. CDR3 protein: CASSLDQGYSPLHF. The CDR3 bases are TGTGCCAGCAGCTTGGACCAGGGGTATTCACCCCTCCACTTT. The chain recombines TRBV7-9 with TRBJ1-6, with D perhaps TRBD1 (6 bases). The CDR3 is 14 amino acids. Germline V lookup: CDR1 SEHNR, CDR2 FQNEAQ (reference sequence). Trimming took 3 bases from V and 8 from J, leaving 11 bases between them.

This chain connects TRBV29-1 to TRBJ1-2; possible D gene TRBD1, 6 bases. This CDR3 region has 10 residues. With 6 bases removed from V and 8 bases from J, the gap between germline ends came to 10 bases. Germline lookup yields CDR1 SQVTM and CDR2 ANQGSEA. The chain's CDR3 is CSVDTGGYTF. The DNA of the CDR3 is TGCAGCGTCGATACAGGGGGCTACACCTTC. The whole variable domain, remainder taken from reference TRBV29-1 and TRBJ1-2, is SAVISQKPSRDICQRGTSLTIQCQVDSQVTMMFWYRQQPGQSLTLIATANQGSEATYESGFVIDKFPISRPNLTFSTLTVSNMSPEDSSIYLCSVDTGGYTFGSGTRLTVV.

The chain recombines TRBV20-1 with TRBJ2-2; 8 bases line up with TRBD2. The CDR3 loop spans 14 amino acids. Germline CDR1 reads DFQATT; CDR2 reads SNEGSKA (reference sequence). V lost 3 bases, J lost 7 bases, and 7 bases stayed unmatched. This CDR3 is CSARLVGTSGELFF. CDR3 in DNA: TGCAGTGCTAGGCTCGTCGGGACTAGCGGGGAGCTGTTTTTT.

V gene TRBV11-2 combines with J gene TRBJ1-5; 12 nucleotides align to TRBD1. There are 17 residues in the CDR3. Germline V lookup: CDR1 SGHAT, CDR2 FQNNGV. Germline trimming cut 5 bases from V and 4 bases from J; bases unmatched to any gene: 9. The CDR3 nucleotides read TGTGCCAGCAGCGAGGGACAGGGGGCGGTAAATAATCAGCCCCAGCATTTT. Its protein product is CASSEGQGAVNNQPQHF.

This clonotype was seen at least ten times. The CDR3 protein is CASSSGLAGGRTGELFF. The DNA for the CDR3 is TGTGCCAGCAGCTCGGGATTAGCGGGAGGGCGGACCGGGGAGCTGTTTTTT. The gene calls are TRBV7-8 and TRBJ2-2, with TRBD2 matching 11 bases. J gave up 5 bases and V 4 bases, and 9 bases lay outside the gene matches. The CDR3 loop spans 17 amino acids. Germline CDR1 reads SGHVS; CDR2 reads FQNEAQ. The full variable domain, in which reference TRBV7-8 and TRBJ2-2 provide the parts outside the CDR3, is GAGVSQSPRYKVAKRGQDVALRCDPISGHVSLFWYQQALGQGPEFLTYFQNEAQLDKSGLPSDRFFAERPEGSVSTLKIQRTQQEDSAVYLCASSSGLAGGRTGELFFGEGSRLTVL.

Comments on this clonotype: A much larger clone differs from this one at a single base, so this may be a read error. The J gene is TRBJ1-6, the V gene TRBV19; D is possibly TRBD1 (5 bases). The CDR3 has 15 residues. The ends were cut back, 0 bases at V and 10 bases at J, with 13 bases in the middle. The germline V gene has CDR1 LNHDA and CDR2 SQIVND (reference sequence). The CDR3 sequence: CASSIDSGGTSPLHF. CDR3 bases: TGTGCCAGTAGTATAGACTCGGGCGGGACCTCACCCCTCCACTTT.

Many counts were recorded for this clonotype. The chain uses TRBV7-9 and TRBJ2-6; D not resolved. V was clipped by 3 bases and J by 2 bases, with 14 bases between them. CDR1 and CDR2 (germline): SEHNR, FQNEAQ (reference sequence). CDR3 length: 17 residues. In nucleotides, the CDR3 is TGTGCCAGCAGCTTGTCTGGGAAGGATACTGGGGCCAACGTCCTGACTTTC. This codes for CASSLSGKDTGANVLTF.

The V and J genes are TRBV20-1 and TRBJ2-2; no reliable D call. There are 14 residues in the CDR3. Trimming stripped 6 bases from V and 2 bases from J, with 13 bases between. Looked up from germline, CDR1 is DFQATT and CDR2 is SNEGSKA (reference sequence). The CDR3 DNA sequence: TGCAGTGCCCTGGATCCTAGAAACACCGGGGAGCTGTTTTTT. It is translated as CSALDPRNTGELFF.

V usage is TRBV7-9 and J usage is TRBJ2-7; tentatively, D is TRBD1 (6 bases). This CDR3 comprises 14 residues. Trimming took 3 bases from V and 1 from J, leaving 10 bases between them. CDR1 and CDR2 from the germline V gene are SEHNR and FQNEAQ (reference sequence). For the CDR3, the DNA is TGTGCCAGCAGCTTGGACAGTCGATCCTACGAGCAGTACTTC. This encodes CASSLDSRSYEQYF.

This rearrangement joins TRBV12-3 or TRBV12-4 to TRBJ2-5, with 14 bases identical to TRBD2. V lost 6 bases, J lost 4 bases, and 7 bases stayed unmatched. The CDR3 contains 16 residues. In nucleotides, the CDR3 is TGTGCCAGCAGCCATACCGGACTAGCGGGGGGAGAGACCCAGTACTTC. Translating gives CASSHTGLAGGETQYF.

The chain uses TRBV6-5 and TRBJ2-5; tentatively, D is TRBD2 (5 bases). The length of the CDR3 is 13 residues. V was trimmed by 6 bases and J by 4 bases, leaving 12 bases between them. Germline V gives CDR1 MNHEY, CDR2 SVGAGI. The CDR3 reads CASRLVGLETQYF. In DNA form, the CDR3 reads TGTGCCAGCAGACTAGTAGGTCTAGAGACCCAGTACTTC.

As DNA, the CDR3 is TGTGCCAGCAGCTCTAGCAGGCGCCGGGAGACCCAGTACTTC. It specifies CASSSSRRRETQYF. J is TRBJ2-5 and V is TRBV7-7; the D gene is possibly TRBD2 (5 bases). Trimming removed 4 bases from V and 5 bases from J, with 14 bases in between. The germline V gene has CDR1 SSHAT and CDR2 FNYEAQ (reference sequence). The CDR3 covers 14 residues. Full variable domain (remainder filled in from reference TRBV7-7 and TRBJ2-5): GAGVSQSPRYKVTKRGQDVTLRCDPISSHATLYWYQQALGQGPEFLTYFNYEAQPDKSGLPSDRFSAERPEGSISTLTIQRTEQRDSAMYRCASSSSRRRETQYFGPGTRLLVL.

This clonotype was counted many times. V gene TRBV9 combines with J gene TRBJ1-1; no definite D call. The CDR3 loop spans 13 amino acids. The germline V and J ends were trimmed by 0 bases and 4 bases, with 7 bases remaining between them. Germline-derived CDR1 and CDR2 are SGDLS and YYNGEE. CDR3 sequence: CASSVATGTEAFF. In nucleotides, the CDR3 is TGTGCCAGCAGCGTAGCCACGGGCACTGAAGCTTTCTTT.

The sample holds a few counts of this clonotype. This sequence joins TRBV6-5 and TRBJ1-6; D unclear. The CDR3 is made up of 14 amino acids. The V end lost 6 bases, the J end lost 4 bases, and 10 bases lay between the germline ends. Per the germline V gene, CDR1 is MNHEY and CDR2 is SVGAGI. CDR3 in DNA: TGTGCCAGCAGGACCCCAGGATATAATTCACCCCTCCACTTT. Translation gives CASRTPGYNSPLHF.

This clonotype was observed many times. This rearrangement joins TRBV19 to TRBJ1-5, with TRBD1 identical over 7 bases. The CDR3 covers 17 residues. V lost 7 bases, J lost 3 bases, and 15 bases stayed unmatched. CDR1 is LNHDA, CDR2 SQIVND, per germline (reference sequence). CDR3 region: CASIPGGSDRINQPQHF. CDR3 nucleotides: TGTGCCAGTATCCCGGGGGGATCGGACAGGATCAATCAGCCCCAGCATTTT. Full variable domain (missing parts from reference TRBV19 and TRBJ1-5): DGGITQSPKYLFRKEGQNVTLSCEQNLNHDAMYWYRQDPGQGLRLIYYSQIVNDFQKGDIAEGYSVSREKKESFPLTVTSAQKNPTAFYLCASIPGGSDRINQPQHFGDGTRLSIL.

This clonotype was picked up many times. This chain uses TRBV7-2 with TRBJ1-5; 7 bases line up with TRBD1. Trimming took 1 base from V and 5 from J; bases not matched to a gene: 5. This CDR3 comprises 15 residues. In germline, CDR1 is SGHTA, CDR2 FQGNSA. DNA for the CDR3: TGTGCCAGCAGCTTAGGTATTCAGGGGGATCAGCCCCAGCATTTT. It is translated as CASSLGIQGDQPQHF.

The rearrangement links TRBV2 to TRBJ2-5; no definite D call. Germline loops: CDR1 SNHLY, CDR2 FYNNEI. The CDR3 extends over 12 amino acids. The V end was cut by 6 bases, the J end by 7 bases, with 12 bases between. This CDR3 is CASSGMGRTQYF. CDR3 in DNA: TGTGCCAGCAGCGGAATGGGCAGGACCCAGTACTTC.

This clonotype was picked up many times. V is TRBV19 and J is TRBJ1-5, with 7 bases that match TRBD1. The CDR3 is 15 amino acids. Germline V gene lookup returns CDR1 LNHDA and CDR2 SQIVND (reference sequence). The J segment lost 1 base and the V segment lost 8 bases, leaving 8 bases of the junction unmatched. The CDR3 nucleotides read TGTGCCAGTGGTTCCCGGGACAGAAGCAATCAGCCCCAGCATTTT. Amino acids: CASGSRDRSNQPQHF.

This chain uses TRBV9 with TRBJ1-2; 7 positions match TRBD1. This CDR3 is built from 16 residues. Germline lookup yields CDR1 SGDLS and CDR2 YYNGEE. The trim removed 4 bases at V and 5 bases at J, leaving 14 bases unmatched. CDR3 sequence: CASSSHLTGVVYGYTF. CDR3 coding DNA: TGTGCCAGCAGCTCTCATCTAACAGGGGTGGTTTATGGCTACACCTTC.

With regard to this clonotype: Given a much more abundant clone one base away, this may be a read error. The chain employs TRBV7-2 and TRBJ1-2; D is unclear. This CDR3 comprises 14 residues. Germline CDR1 reads SGHTA; CDR2 reads FQGNSA. CDR3 region: CAGSLTGFDYGYTF. CDR3 sequence (DNA): TGTGCCGGCAGCCTCACCGGGTTTGACTATGGCTACACCTTC. The complete variable domain, with remaining parts taken from reference TRBV7-2 and TRBJ1-2, reads GAGVSQSPSNKVTEKGKDVELRCDPISGHTALYWYRQSLGQGLEFLIYFQGNSAPDKSGLPSDRFSAERTGGSVSTLTIQRTQQEDSAVYLCAGSLTGFDYGYTFGSGTRLTVV.

The sample holds many counts of this clonotype. The genes are TRBV12-3 or TRBV12-4 and TRBJ1-1; D unclear. The CDR3 is 14 amino acids. The ends were cut back, 5 bases at V and 1 base at J, with 11 bases in the middle. As DNA, the CDR3 is TGTGCCAGCAGTCGGTCGGACGGGAACACTGAAGCTTTCTTT. Translation: CASSRSDGNTEAFF.

There are many counts of this clonotype. This chain connects TRBV19 to TRBJ2-6; 10 bases are shared with TRBD1. The germline V gene encodes CDR1 LNHDA and CDR2 SQIVND (reference sequence). The CDR3 has 17 residues. The trim removed 6 bases at V and 2 bases at J, leaving 7 bases unmatched. This CDR3 reads CASRQETGGPGANVLTF. Written as DNA, the CDR3 is TGTGCCAGTAGACAAGAGACAGGGGGCCCTGGGGCCAACGTCCTGACTTTC.

The rearrangement uses TRBV10-3 and TRBJ1-1; D unresolved. Trimming removed 10 bases from V and 4 bases from J, with 13 bases in between. Germline V gene lookup returns CDR1 ENHRY and CDR2 SYGVKD. The CDR3 runs 12 residues. The CDR3: CATSPGPTEAFF. Written as DNA, the CDR3 is TGTGCCACGTCCCCTGGCCCCACTGAAGCTTTCTTT.

The sample holds many counts of this clonotype. J is TRBJ2-6 and V is TRBV19; TRBD1 might be the D (5 bases). The CDR3 runs to 16 residues. In germline, CDR1 is LNHDA, CDR2 SQIVND (reference sequence). The V end lost 3 bases, the J end lost 4 bases, and 13 bases lay between the germline ends. CDR3 sequence reads: CASSMEAGLGANVLTF. The CDR3 DNA reads TGTGCCAGTAGTATGGAAGCAGGGTTGGGGGCCAACGTCCTGACTTTC. The variable domain in full, completed from reference TRBV19 and TRBJ2-6, reads DGGITQSPKYLFRKEGQNVTLSCEQNLNHDAMYWYRQDPGQGLRLIYYSQIVNDFQKGDIAEGYSVSREKKESFPLTVTSAQKNPTAFYLCASSMEAGLGANVLTFGAGSRLTVL.

This clonotype was picked up many times. The chain employs TRBV19 and TRBJ1-5, with D possibly being TRBD1 (6 bases). The CDR3 runs 16 residues. V was shortened by 3 bases and J by 3 bases, with 15 bases between the two germline ends. The germline gives CDR1 LNHDA, CDR2 SQIVND (reference sequence). CDR3 residues: CASSIQSWGLNQPQHF. Written as DNA, the CDR3 is TGTGCCAGTAGTATTCAATCTTGGGGGCTCAATCAGCCCCAGCATTTT.

This clonotype appeared a few times. The chain is built from TRBV10-3 and TRBJ1-2; a weak D match, TRBD1 (6 bases). The V gene's germline CDR1 is ENHRY and CDR2 SYGVKD. The CDR3 is 13 residues long. Trimming cost V 7 bases and J 5 bases, with 14 bases left between them. CDR3: CAITAGHRYGYTF. DNA for the CDR3: TGTGCCATCACGGCGGGACACAGATATGGCTACACCTTC.

This clonotype was picked up one time. The V call is TRBV2, the J call TRBJ1-2; D is perhaps TRBD1 (5 bases). The CDR3 has 12 residues. CDR1 SNHLY and CDR2 FYNNEI come from the germline V gene. V dropped 4 bases and J dropped 8 bases, with 11 bases sitting between them. Written as DNA, the CDR3 is TGTGCCAGCAGTGGGGGCTGGGGAGGCTACACCTTC. Amino acids: CASSGGWGGYTF. Filled out from reference TRBV2 and TRBJ1-2, the complete variable domain reads EPEVTQTPSHQVTQMGQEVILRCVPISNHLYFYWYRQILGQKVEFLVSFYNNEISEKSEIFDDQFSVERPDGSNFTLKIRSTKLEDSAMYFCASSGGWGGYTFGSGTRLTVV.

The sample holds many counts of this clonotype. V and J are TRBV19 and TRBJ1-6; no reliable D call. The CDR3 spans 12 residues. CDR1 and CDR2 from the germline V gene are LNHDA and SQIVND (reference sequence). V dropped 7 bases and J dropped 7 bases, with 8 bases sitting between them. This CDR3 is CASTAENSPLHF. CDR3 nucleotide sequence: TGTGCCAGTACGGCCGAAAATTCACCCCTCCACTTT.

The chain is built from TRBV7-7 and TRBJ2-1, with a weak D call TRBD2 (6 bases). Germline assignment: CDR1 SSHAT and CDR2 FNYEAQ (reference sequence). Trimming took off 1 base at V and 6 bases at J, with 13 bases between the two ends. There are 15 residues in the CDR3. The CDR3 sequence is CASSLGRGLTNEQFF. The CDR3, as DNA: TGTGCCAGCAGCTTAGGGAGGGGCTTGACCAATGAGCAGTTCTTC. Full variable domain (missing parts from reference TRBV7-7 and TRBJ2-1): GAGVSQSPRYKVTKRGQDVTLRCDPISSHATLYWYQQALGQGPEFLTYFNYEAQPDKSGLPSDRFSAERPEGSISTLTIQRTEQRDSAMYRCASSLGRGLTNEQFFGPGTRLTVL.